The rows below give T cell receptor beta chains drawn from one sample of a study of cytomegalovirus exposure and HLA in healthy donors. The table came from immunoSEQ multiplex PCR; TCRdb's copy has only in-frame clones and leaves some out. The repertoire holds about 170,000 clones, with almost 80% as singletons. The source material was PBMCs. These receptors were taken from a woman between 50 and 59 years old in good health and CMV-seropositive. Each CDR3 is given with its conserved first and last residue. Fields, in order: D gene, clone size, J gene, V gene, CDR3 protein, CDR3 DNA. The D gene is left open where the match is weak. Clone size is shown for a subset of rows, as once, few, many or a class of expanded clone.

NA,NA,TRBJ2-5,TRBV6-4,CASISFGEAQETQYF,TGTGCCAGCATCTCCTTCGGGGAGGCACAAGAGACCCAGTACTTC
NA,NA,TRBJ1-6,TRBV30,CAWSVRSAKSPLHF,TGTGCCTGGAGTGTACGTTCTGCGAAGTCACCCCTCCACTTT
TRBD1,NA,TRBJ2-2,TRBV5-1,CASSRTGATGELFF,TGCGCCAGCAGCCGAACAGGGGCCACCGGGGAGCTGTTTTTT
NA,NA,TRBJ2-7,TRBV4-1,CASSPRGGSHEQYF,TGCGCCAGCAGCCCCCGCGGAGGCTCTCACGAGCAGTACTTC
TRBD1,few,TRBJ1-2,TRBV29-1,CSGGDRGGAGYTF,TGCAGCGGCGGGGACAGGGGTGGCGCTGGCTACACCTTC
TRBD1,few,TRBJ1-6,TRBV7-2,CASSFEGQTSPLHF,TGTGCCAGCAGCTTTGAGGGACAGACTTCACCCCTCCACTTT
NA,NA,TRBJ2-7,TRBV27,CASSLSYSYEQYF,TGTGCCAGCAGTTTATCTTACTCCTACGAGCAGTACTTC
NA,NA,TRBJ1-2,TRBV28,CASSRWGEDYGYTF,TGTGCCAGCAGCCGGTGGGGGGAGGACTATGGCTACACCTTC
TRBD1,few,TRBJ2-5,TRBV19,CASKDRTLQETQYF,TGTGCCAGCAAGGACAGGACACTCCAAGAGACCCAGTACTTC
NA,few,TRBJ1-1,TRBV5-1,CASSLVAGRYTEAFF,TGCGCCAGCAGCTTGGTGGCGGGGAGGTACACTGAAGCTTTCTTT
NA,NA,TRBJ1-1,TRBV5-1,CASSFEVYTEAFF,TGCGCCAGCAGCTTTGAGGTGTACACTGAAGCTTTCTTT
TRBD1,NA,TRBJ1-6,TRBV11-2,CASSPGTGNSPLHF,TGTGCCAGCAGTCCCGGGACAGGGAATTCACCCCTCCACTTT
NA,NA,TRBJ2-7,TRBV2,CASSSSRVTYEQYF,TGTGCCAGCAGCAGCTCTAGAGTGACCTACGAGCAGTACTTC
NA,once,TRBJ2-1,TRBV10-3,CAISDGVKQFF,TGTGCCATCAGTGATGGAGTTAAGCAGTTCTTC
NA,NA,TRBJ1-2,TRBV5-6,CASSLSNNYGYTF,TGTGCCAGCAGCTTGAGCAACAACTATGGCTACACCTTC
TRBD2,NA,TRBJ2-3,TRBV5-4,CASSLASGSTDTQYF,TGTGCCAGCAGCTTGGCTAGCGGGAGCACAGATACGCAGTATTTT
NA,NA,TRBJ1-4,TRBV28,CASSLVQGTNEKLFF,TGTGCCAGCAGTTTAGTGCAGGGTACTAATGAAAAACTGTTTTTT
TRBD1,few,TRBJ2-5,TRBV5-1,CASSLSPGTGGWYQETQYF,TGCGCCAGCAGCTTGTCCCCCGGGACAGGGGGCTGGTACCAAGAGACCCAGTACTTC
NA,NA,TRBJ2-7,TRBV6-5,CASSPALGYEQYF,TGTGCCAGCAGCCCCGCGCTCGGCTACGAGCAGTACTTC
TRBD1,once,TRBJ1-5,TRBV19,CASRREGAGDQPQHF,TGTGCCAGTAGGCGGGAGGGGGCCGGCGATCAGCCCCAGCATTTT
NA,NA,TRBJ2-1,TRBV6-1,CASSEVPGDEQFF,TGTGCCAGCAGTGAAGTTCCCGGGGATGAGCAGTTCTTC
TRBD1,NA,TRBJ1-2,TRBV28,CASSRQGEDYTF,TGTGCCAGCAGCCGACAGGGGGAGGACTACACCTTC
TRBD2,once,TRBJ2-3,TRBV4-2,CASSQVWTLSGREDTQYF,TGTGCCAGCAGCCAGGTCTGGACTTTATCGGGGAGGGAAGATACGCAGTATTTT
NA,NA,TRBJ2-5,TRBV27,CASSVTWGDQETQYF,TGTGCCAGCAGTGTCACATGGGGGGACCAAGAGACCCAGTACTTC
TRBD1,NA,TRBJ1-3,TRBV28,CASSRTGGVGNTIYF,TGTGCCAGCAGCAGAACAGGGGGCGTGGGAAACACCATATATTTT
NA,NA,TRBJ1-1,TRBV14,CASSQDGYRAGGYTEAFF,TGTGCCAGCAGCCAAGATGGGTACAGGGCGGGTGGGTACACTGAAGCTTTCTTT